Listed below are T cell receptor beta chains from one sample, sequenced in a study of cytotoxic CD8 clonotypes in ibrutinib-treated CLL. Method: immunoSEQ multiplex PCR; TCRdb's copy keeps in-frame clones and lacks some. The table has hundreds of thousands of clones, about 61% seen once. The sample in question was PBMCs, obtained after 36 months of ibrutinib treatment. Every receptor here comes from a human donor with chronic lymphocytic leukemia. Each CDR3 is given with its conserved first and last residue. D genes are given only for firm matches. Expanded clones get a size class; other rows say once, few or many, or leave the size out.

J,length,V,D,size,DNA,CDR3
TRBJ1-5,13,TRBV18,-,-,TGTGCCAGCTCCTCCGGATACAATCAGCCCCAGCATTTT,CASSSGYNQPQHF
TRBJ2-1,14,TRBV7-2,TRBD2,-,TGTGCCAGCATCCTAGCGGAAGTCTACAATGAGCAGTTCTTC,CASILAEVYNEQFF
TRBJ1-4,15,TRBV4-3,TRBD1,-,TGCGCCAGCAGCCCAGGGACAGGGACTAATGAAAAACTGTTTTTT,CASSPGTGTNEKLFF
TRBJ1-5,12,TRBV28,-,-,TGTGCCAGTGTTTCGTCGGGACAGCCCCAGCATTTT,CASVSSGQPQHF
TRBJ1-2,12,TRBV14,-,-,TGTGCCAGCAGCCAAGGGGAATATGGCTACACCTTC,CASSQGEYGYTF
TRBJ2-7,14,TRBV19,TRBD1,-,TGTGCCAGTAGTACCCCGGGACAGGGTGGCGAGCAGTACTTC,CASSTPGQGGEQYF
TRBJ1-3,12,TRBV7-9,-,-,TGTGCCAGCAGCTTAGGACCGAGCACCATATATTTT,CASSLGPSTIYF
TRBJ1-1,11,TRBV6-5,-,-,TGTGCCAGCGGTCTGGCAGGTGAAGCTTTCTTT,CASGLAGEAFF
TRBJ2-3,15,TRBV19,TRBD2,-,TGTGCCAGTAGCGCCCCGGGACTAGCAGCAGATACGCAGTATTTT,CASSAPGLAADTQYF
TRBJ2-1,18,TRBV11-2,TRBD2,-,TGTGCCAGCAGCGGGACAACGGGAGGGCCGAGGTCCTACAATGAGCAGTTCTTC,CASSGTTGGPRSYNEQFF
TRBJ2-7,16,TRBV4-1,-,-,TGCGCCAGCAGCCAAGGGTCCGGCAGACCATCCTACGAGCAGTACTTC,CASSQGSGRPSYEQYF
TRBJ2-7,17,TRBV11-2,TRBD1,-,TGTGCCAGCAGCTTAACCAAACAGGGGGCGTCGTTCTACGAGCAGTACTTC,CASSLTKQGASFYEQYF
TRBJ2-1,17,TRBV11-1,TRBD2,few,TGTGCCAGCAGCCACCACACGGGACTAGCGGGCTGGAATGAGCAGTTCTTC,CASSHHTGLAGWNEQFF
TRBJ2-3,15,TRBV6-5,-,-,TGTGCCAGCAGCTGGGGGGGGCAAGGCACAGATACGCAGTATTTT,CASSWGGQGTDTQYF
TRBJ1-2,14,TRBV7-9,-,-,TGTGCCAGCAGCCGAGGTGGGGAGAATTATGGCTACACCTTC,CASSRGGENYGYTF
TRBJ2-3,14,TRBV27,-,-,TGTGCCAGCAGGGGACGGTACCCAGGGGATACGCAGTATTTT,CASRGRYPGDTQYF
TRBJ1-1,13,TRBV27,-,-,TGTGCCAGCAGATACAGGGTGAACACTGAAGCTTTCTTT,CASRYRVNTEAFF
TRBJ2-3,13,TRBV29-1,-,few,TGCAGCGTTGGGAGTGGCTCACAGGATACGCAGTATTTT,CSVGSGSQDTQYF
TRBJ2-7,16,TRBV5-1,TRBD2,few,TGCGCCAGCAGCTTGAGGGGCGGGAGGGCTTACTACGAGCAGTACTTC,CASSLRGGRAYYEQYF
TRBJ2-1,14,TRBV27,-,-,TGTGCCAGCGGGGCTGGAAGCTCCTACAATGAGCAGTTCTTC,CASGAGSSYNEQFF
TRBJ1-2,15,TRBV4-3,-,-,TGCGCCAGCAGCCAATCTTACGGGATTAACTATGGCTACACCTTC,CASSQSYGINYGYTF
TRBJ1-2,16,TRBV11-2,-,-,TGTGCCAGCAGCTTACGTAGAGTACACGAAAACTATGGCTACACCTTC,CASSLRRVHENYGYTF
TRBJ2-7,14,TRBV5-1,-,-,TGCGCCAGCAGCTTGCCGGGGCCGACCTACGAGCAGTACTTC,CASSLPGPTYEQYF
TRBJ1-4,16,TRBV5-1,-,-,TGCGCCAGCAGCTTGGAACCAGGGGCTACTAATGAAAAACTGTTTTTT,CASSLEPGATNEKLFF
TRBJ2-7,15,TRBV18,-,-,TGTGCCAGCTCACCCCGGTGGACAGCAGTATACGAGCAGTACTTC,CASSPRWTAVYEQYF
TRBJ2-5,14,TRBV5-1,-,few,TGCGCCAGCAGCTTCCCCGCGGATCAAGAGACCCAGTACTTC,CASSFPADQETQYF
TRBJ2-1,14,TRBV5-1,-,few,TGCGCCAGCAGCTTGGCGACGGCTTACAATGAGCAGTTCTTC,CASSLATAYNEQFF
TRBJ2-7,13,TRBV9,-,-,TGTGCCAGCAGCCCCAGCTCGCGGTACGAGCAGTACTTC,CASSPSSRYEQYF
TRBJ2-3,16,TRBV5-6,TRBD2,-,TGTGCCAGCAGCTTGGCCCTAGCGGGAGGCACAGATACGCAGTATTTT,CASSLALAGGTDTQYF
TRBJ2-7,15,TRBV27,TRBD2,-,TGTGCCAGCAGTTTAGAGCGGGAGGGCCTGTACGAGCAGTACTTC,CASSLEREGLYEQYF
TRBJ1-5,13,TRBV11-2,TRBD1,-,TGTGCCAGCAGCTTAGATCGACAGGGCCCCCAGCATTTT,CASSLDRQGPQHF
TRBJ2-7,12,TRBV5-1,TRBD1,-,TGCGCCAGCCGACAGGGGCCCTACGAGCAGTACTTC,CASRQGPYEQYF
TRBJ1-2,12,TRBV28,-,-,TGTGCCAGCAACAGGTCTAACTATGGCTACACCTTC,CASNRSNYGYTF
TRBJ2-7,14,TRBV18,-,few,TGTGCCAGCTCACCCGGGTCGGAGGACCTCGGGCAGTACTTC,CASSPGSEDLGQYF
TRBJ1-2,17,TRBV18,-,-,TGTGCCAGCTCACGCGCCAAGTTGTCGCAGCAAAACTATGGCTACACCTTC,CASSRAKLSQQNYGYTF
TRBJ2-1,15,TRBV10-2,TRBD2,-,TGCGCCAGCAACCTTTTAGCGGGAGGGATCAATGAGCAGTTCTTC,CASNLLAGGINEQFF
TRBJ2-5,13,TRBV7-8,-,once,TGTGCCAGCAGCTCACTAGTTCGGGAGACCCAGTACTTC,CASSSLVRETQYF